Listed here is a single T cell receptor (beta chain). The sample originates from a study of blood T cell repertoires in COVID-19. The method was immunoSEQ multiplex PCR; TCRdb's version includes in-frame clones alone and lacks a portion of them. The profile shows under 300,000 clones, 84% of them singletons. The source is a woman in her thirties or forties who had recovered from COVID-19. The sample comprised peripheral blood.

The CDR3 bases are TGTGCCAGCAGAGCTGGGACAGGGAGGTCTGGGGCCAACGTCCTGACTTTC. As protein: CASRAGTGRSGANVLTF. The gene calls are TRBV2 and TRBJ2-6; 9 bases are shared with TRBD1. There are 17 residues in the CDR3. CDR1 SNHLY and CDR2 FYNNEI come from the germline V gene. Germline trimming cut 6 bases from V and 1 base from J; bases unmatched to any gene: 7.